Presented here are 27 T cell receptor beta chains from one specimen sequenced in a study of T cell repertoires in cytomegalovirus infection. From the reads, TCRdb called clonotypes with MiXCR, one entry per CDR3 protein. The data contain some 240,000 distinct CDR3 sequences, 17% of them singletons. The sample was CD8+ T cells from PBMCs. These receptors all come from a human donor in good health (CMV status not recorded). Some clones in this sample may be carry-over from other donors' samples.

In its sample, this clonotype was seen many times. The J gene is TRBJ2-2, the V gene TRBV7-6; D might be TRBD1 or TRBD2, each matching 5 bases. The ends were cut back, 2 bases at V and 3 bases at J, with 13 bases in the middle. Germline CDR1 SGHVS, CDR2 FNYEAQ. This CDR3 contains 16 residues. In DNA, the CDR3 is TGTGCCAGCAGCTTAAGCCTGACAGCGGACACCGGGGAGCTGTTTTTT. This encodes CASSLSLTADTGELFF.

The gene calls are TRBV28 and TRBJ2-1; 9 bases are a match to TRBD2. Germline CDR1 and CDR2: MDHEN and SYDVKM. The CDR3 is 20 residues long. V shed 3 bases and J 8 bases; nucleotides not matched to a gene: 23. CDR3 loop: CASSFGGGDYDYNNGDEQFF. The CDR3 bases are TGTGCCAGCAGTTTTGGCGGGGGGGACTACGACTACAACAATGGGGATGAGCAGTTCTTC.

This clonotype showed up just a few times. The chain joins TRBV5-4 to TRBJ2-1; 9 bases are shared with TRBD1. Looked up from germline, CDR1 is SGHNT and CDR2 is YYREEE (reference sequence). The CDR3 is 15 amino acids. The ends lost 4 bases at V and 7 bases at J; junction bases unmatched: 9. CDR3: CASSHRDRVTNEQFF. The CDR3 region has the DNA TGTGCCAGCAGCCACCGGGACAGGGTAACAAATGAGCAGTTCTTC.

This clonotype came up a few times. CDR3 sequence (DNA): TGTGCCAGCAGCCAAGATTTACGGGGAGGGGAGACCCAGTACTTC. This translates into CASSQDLRGGETQYF. V and J are TRBV4-2 and TRBJ2-5; 7 bases map to TRBD2. The CDR3 is made up of 15 amino acids. CDR1 is LGHNA and CDR2 is YNFKEQ in the germline V gene. Trimming at V came to 0 bases and at J to 5 bases, leaving 6 bases not matched to a gene.

V usage is TRBV20-1 and J usage is TRBJ2-7, with D perhaps matching TRBD2 (5 bases). The germline V and J ends were trimmed by 0 bases and 7 bases, with 13 bases remaining between them. This CDR3 comprises 13 residues. Germline loops: CDR1 DFQATT, CDR2 SNEGSKA (reference sequence). In DNA, the CDR3 is TGCAGTGCTAGAGACCTAGCCCTACCAGAGCAGTACTTC. This translates into CSARDLALPEQYF.

In its sample, this clonotype was seen many times. V is TRBV6-5 and J is TRBJ2-1; the D gene is possibly TRBD1 (5 bases). V was clipped by 2 bases and J by 5 bases, with 10 bases between them. This CDR3 is 14 amino acids long. The V gene's germline CDR1 is MNHEY and CDR2 SVGAGI. CDR3 sequence: CASSYAAGHNEQFF. The CDR3 DNA is TGTGCCAGCAGTTACGCGGCAGGGCACAATGAGCAGTTCTTC.

The chain couples TRBV4-2 to TRBJ1-2, with 7 bases matching TRBD1. CDR1 is LGHNA, CDR2 YNFKEQ, per germline. This CDR3 is 15 amino acids long. Losses at the gene ends were 1 base for V and 3 bases for J; bases not matched to a gene: 5. CDR3 loop: CASSQVGQGDYGYTF. The CDR3 bases are TGTGCCAGCAGCCAAGTAGGGCAGGGGGACTATGGCTACACCTTC.

This clonotype was observed many times. The DNA of the CDR3 is TGTGCCAGCAGCTCCGCGACCGTACAGGAATCTGGGACTGAAGCTTTCTTT. Protein: CASSSATVQESGTEAFF. The genes are TRBV7-2 and TRBJ1-1, with D maybe TRBD1 (5 bases). V was clipped by 4 bases and J by 5 bases, with 23 bases between them. The CDR3 consists of 17 residues. Germline CDR1 SGHTA, CDR2 FQGNSA.

This clonotype showed up many times. The CDR3 sequence: CASSSEGLVPYEQYF. The CDR3 bases are TGTGCCAGCAGCTCAGAGGGGCTGGTTCCCTACGAGCAGTACTTC. The chain links TRBV7-9 to TRBJ2-7; D possibly uses TRBD1 or TRBD2 (5 bases each). Germline V lookup: CDR1 SEHNR, CDR2 FQNEAQ (reference sequence). Trimming pared 4 bases from V and 2 bases from J, leaving 15 bases between. This CDR3 is 15 amino acids long.

Many counts were recorded for this clonotype. The chain combines TRBV7-2 with TRBJ2-2; 14 bases map to TRBD2. V shed 5 bases, J shed 5 bases, and the junction held 16 bases outside the gene matches. The CDR3 is made up of 20 amino acids. Germline-derived CDR1 and CDR2 are SGHTA and FQGNSA. CDR3 nucleotide sequence: TGTGCCAGCAGCCCAGGACCCGGACTAGCGGGGGGAACAGGTACCGGGGAGCTGTTTTTT. Amino acids: CASSPGPGLAGGTGTGELFF.

This clonotype was seen more than once but under ten times. The V and J genes are TRBV7-6 and TRBJ2-3; D is possibly TRBD1 (6 bases). In germline, CDR1 is SGHVS, CDR2 FNYEAQ. V was pared by 4 bases and J by 4 bases, with 21 bases between. The CDR3 contains 17 residues. CDR3 protein: CASSWSRDIHGADTQYF. The CDR3 DNA reads as TGTGCCAGCAGCTGGTCCCGGGACATTCACGGGGCAGATACGCAGTATTTT. The full variable domain, its missing parts supplied by reference TRBV7-6 and TRBJ2-3, is GAGVSQSPRYKVTKRGQDVALRCDPISGHVSLYWYRQALGQGPEFLTYFNYEAQQDKSGLPNDRFSAERPEGSISTLTIQRTEQRDSAMYRCASSWSRDIHGADTQYFGPGTRLTVL.

V and J are TRBV5-6 and TRBJ2-7; maybe TRBD1 (5 bases). V shed 4 bases and J shed 3 bases, with 20 bases lying between them. Germline CDR1 SGHDT, CDR2 YYEEEE. The CDR3 has 16 residues. In nucleotides, the CDR3 is TGTGCCAGCAGCCCAAGTGACACCTGGGGCCTCTACGAGCAGTACTTC. Protein: CASSPSDTWGLYEQYF.

This clonotype was counted only a few times. The gene calls are TRBV6-6 and TRBJ2-7; unclear D gene. V lost 6 bases, J lost 3 bases, and 12 bases lay in between. Germline CDR1 MNHNY, CDR2 SVGAGI (reference sequence). This CDR3 contains 13 residues. The CDR3: CASSPDPDYEQYF. CDR3 coding DNA: TGTGCCAGCAGCCCCGATCCCGACTACGAGCAGTACTTC.

This clonotype was observed a handful of times. J is TRBJ2-5 and V is TRBV29-1; D perhaps matches TRBD1 (6 bases). The CDR3 loop spans 17 amino acids. From germline, CDR1 is SQVTM and CDR2 ANQGSEA. V lost 3 bases to trimming and J lost 3 bases, with 23 bases between them. The CDR3 bases are TGCAGCGTTGACTCTTTCACCCAGGGGATAGGTAAAGAGACCCAGTACTTC. This gives the protein CSVDSFTQGIGKETQYF.

V is TRBV19 and J is TRBJ2-1; D call uncertain. The V end was cut by 10 bases, the J end by 8 bases, with 18 bases between. This CDR3 is 13 amino acids long. Germline CDR1 reads LNHDA; CDR2 reads SQIVND (reference sequence). CDR3 DNA: TGTGCCACCTCAGGACGGGCCGTCGATGAGCAGTTCTTC. Translation gives CATSGRAVDEQFF.

The chain couples TRBV20-1 to TRBJ2-7, with D tentatively TRBD1 (6 bases). From germline, CDR1 is DFQATT and CDR2 SNEGSKA (reference sequence). The CDR3 runs 13 residues. Trimming cost V 5 bases and J 4 bases, with 15 bases left between them. The CDR3 nucleotides are TGCAGTGCTGCGAGGGGGAAAGAGTACGAGCAGTACTTC. Its protein is CSAARGKEYEQYF.

This clonotype was recorded a few times. The V call is TRBV20-1, the J call TRBJ2-7, with D hard to call. Germline CDR1 DFQATT, CDR2 SNEGSKA (reference sequence). The germline V and J ends were trimmed by 2 bases and 6 bases, with 14 bases remaining between them. The CDR3 length is 13 residues. The DNA of the CDR3 is TGCAGTGCTAGAAACTACCTGGAGTCCGAGCAGTACTTC. It encodes CSARNYLESEQYF.

This clonotype appeared many times. The V and J genes are TRBV6-2 or TRBV6-3 and TRBJ2-3; no definite D call. V was clipped by 5 bases and J by 0 bases, with 9 bases between them. Germline-derived CDR1 and CDR2 are MNHEY and SVGEGT. The CDR3 totals 14 residues. CDR3 nucleotide sequence: TGTGCCAGCAGTCTGACATCTAGCACAGATACGCAGTATTTT. Residues: CASSLTSSTDTQYF.

This chain joins TRBV7-9 and TRBJ1-1; the D is unclear. Looked up from germline, CDR1 is SEHNR and CDR2 is FQNEAQ (reference sequence). The CDR3 sequence is 14 residues long. V was shortened by 4 bases and J by 1 base, with 10 bases between the two germline ends. CDR3 sequence: CASSSPKGNTEAFF. Written as DNA, the CDR3 is TGTGCCAGCAGCTCACCTAAGGGGAACACTGAAGCTTTCTTT.

V gene TRBV28 combines with J gene TRBJ2-1; no definite D call. This CDR3 has 12 amino acids. Trimming pared 6 bases from V and 7 bases from J, leaving 10 bases between. Germline CDR1 is MDHEN and CDR2 is SYDVKM. The CDR3 protein is CASRPLGNEQFF. DNA of the CDR3: TGTGCCAGCAGACCCCTAGGAAATGAGCAGTTCTTC.

In this sample, this clonotype turned up a few times. The V gene is TRBV7-9, the J gene TRBJ2-7; 9 nucleotides line up with TRBD1. The CDR3 is 18 amino acids. Trimming took 4 bases from V and 2 from J; bases not matched to a gene: 15. The germline V gene has CDR1 SEHNR and CDR2 FQNEAQ (reference sequence). CDR3 DNA: TGTGCCAGCAGCTCCGGGACAGGGACGCACAGTGGCCCCTACGAGCAGTACTTC. It is translated as CASSSGTGTHSGPYEQYF.

This clonotype was seen at least ten times. CDR3 nucleotides: TGTGCCAGCAGTCCCTCTCGGCTAGGGTCCGGGGCCAACGTCCTGACTTTC. Its protein is CASSPSRLGSGANVLTF. V gene TRBV6-5 combines with J gene TRBJ2-6, with unresolved D. V lost 5 bases, J lost 4 bases, and 18 bases lay in between. The CDR3 loop spans 17 amino acids. Germline CDR1 MNHEY, CDR2 SVGAGI.

V and J are TRBV4-1 and TRBJ2-7, with a possible D match to TRBD2 (6 bases). The V gene lost 0 bases and the J gene lost 3 bases, with 9 bases spanning the gap. Per the germline V gene, CDR1 is MGHRA and CDR2 is YSYEKL. The CDR3 is made up of 14 amino acids. The CDR3 nucleotides read TGCGCCAGCAGCCAAGAGGGAGGAAACTACGAGCAGTACTTC. Encoded protein: CASSQEGGNYEQYF.

A few counts support this clonotype. The J gene is TRBJ2-7, the V gene TRBV3-1; TRBD2 matches 9 bases. The junction had 1 base not matched to a gene; V was cut back by 1 base and J by 3 bases. Germline CDR1 reads LGHDT; CDR2 reads YNNKEL (reference sequence). The CDR3 consists of 14 residues. The CDR3: CASSQGGGDYEQYF. The CDR3 DNA reads TGTGCCAGCAGCCAAGGCGGGGGGGACTACGAGCAGTACTTC.

This clonotype was picked up many times. This chain connects TRBV28 to TRBJ1-1; D remains ambiguous. The CDR3 spans 11 residues. V was shortened by 6 bases and J by 5 bases, with 7 bases between the two germline ends. Germline CDR1 reads MDHEN; CDR2 reads SYDVKM. The CDR3 reads CASRNGTEAFF. The CDR3 DNA reads as TGTGCCAGCAGGAATGGGACTGAAGCTTTCTTT.

The rearrangement links TRBV5-1 to TRBJ1-5; TRBD1 matches at 7 bases. This CDR3 region has 15 residues. Losses at the gene ends were 4 bases for V and 3 bases for J; bases not matched to a gene: 7. From germline, CDR1 is SGHRS and CDR2 YFSETQ. The CDR3 here is CASSKTGIFNQPQHF. The CDR3 DNA reads TGCGCCAGCAGCAAGACAGGGATCTTCAATCAGCCCCAGCATTTT.

This clonotype was found many times. The chain uses TRBV7-6 and TRBJ1-4; 8 bases are shared with TRBD1. V lost 5 bases, J lost 6 bases, and 5 bases stayed unmatched. This CDR3 spans 14 amino acids. Germline lookup yields CDR1 SGHVS and CDR2 FNYEAQ. The CDR3 spells CASSPYRGDEKLFF. For the CDR3, the DNA is TGTGCCAGCAGCCCATACAGGGGGGATGAAAAACTGTTTTTT.